These 4 T cell receptor beta chains came from one sample sequenced in a study of shared clonotypes between healthy human individuals. Naive CD8 cells, CD45RO-negative and positively selected for CCR7, excluded terminally differentiated effector memory CD45RA+ cells. The repertoire was sequenced with immunoSEQ multiplex PCR; TCRdb's copy has only in-frame clones and lacks some. The table lists about 1.9 million clones, just under 95% of them singletons. The sequenced material came from naive CD8+ T cells from PBMCs. The receptors originated from a man aged 18 to 30 in good health. Some clones in this sample may be carry-over from other donors' samples.

The chain couples TRBV7-9 to TRBJ2-5; D is ambiguous. The CDR3 covers 15 residues. Looked up from germline, CDR1 is SEHNR and CDR2 is FQNEAQ (reference sequence). Trimming pared 8 bases from V and 5 bases from J, leaving 21 bases between. The CDR3: CASGRVGPTQETQYF. The CDR3 bases are TGTGCCAGCGGCCGTGTAGGGCCTACCCAGGAGACCCAGTACTTC.

The chain recombines TRBV6-1 with TRBJ2-1; 10 bases are a match to TRBD2. The CDR3 is 18 amino acids. After removal of 3 bases from V and 3 bases from J, the junction contained 11 bases not matched to a gene. Germline V gives CDR1 MNHNS, CDR2 SASEGT. The CDR3 loop is CASSDAGFLAGDYNEQFF. The CDR3 DNA reads as TGTGCCAGCAGTGACGCTGGGTTCCTAGCGGGAGACTACAATGAGCAGTTCTTC.

V and J are TRBV15 and TRBJ2-2, with D perhaps TRBD1 (6 bases). V was cut by 6 bases and J by 5 bases, with 7 bases left in between. The CDR3 sequence is 12 residues long. Germline V gene data show CDR1 as LNHNV and CDR2 as YYDKDF (reference sequence). The CDR3 loop reads CATRQGTGELFF. In DNA form, the CDR3 reads TGTGCCACCAGGCAGGGGACCGGGGAGCTGTTTTTT.

This sequence joins TRBV7-3 and TRBJ2-2; 8 bases agree with TRBD2. The CDR3 contains 16 residues. Germline V gene sequence: CDR1 SGHTA, CDR2 FQGTGA. V was clipped by 5 bases and J by 4 bases; unmatched bases: 9. CDR3 coding DNA: TGTGCCAGCAGCCCTCGAGCGGGAGACGCCACCGGGGAGCTGTTTTTT. Translating it yields CASSPRAGDATGELFF.